These 7 T cell receptor beta chains share one sample of origin, sequenced in a study of cytomegalovirus exposure and HLA in healthy donors. Primers included in the PCR were 60 Vbeta and 13 Jbeta primers. Method: immunoSEQ multiplex PCR; TCRdb's copy keeps in-frame clones and lacks some. Of about 65,000 clones listed, about 72% were seen once; the top ten hold 3%. Material for sequencing was PBMCs. Every receptor here comes from a girl aged 5-17 years in good health and CMV-seropositive.

J is TRBJ1-1 and V is TRBV14; 11 bases map to TRBD1. CDR1 and CDR2 (germline): SGHDN, FVKESK. This CDR3 region has 17 residues. Trimming cost V 4 bases and J 5 bases; bases outside gene matches: 12. CDR3 coding DNA: TGTGCCAGCAGCCTTAACCTTGGACAGGGGGCTTGGACTGAAGCTTTCTTT. It is translated as CASSLNLGQGAWTEAFF.

The rearrangement links TRBV28 to TRBJ2-7; D unclear. Germline CDR1 reads MDHEN; CDR2 reads SYDVKM. The CDR3 consists of 15 residues. V was shortened by 8 bases and J by 0 bases, with 17 bases between the two germline ends. The CDR3 DNA reads TGTGCCAGCTCCACACTATTTAGGAGCTCCTACGAGCAGTACTTC. Translation gives CASSTLFRSSYEQYF.

The chain combines TRBV4-1 with TRBJ1-1; 8 bases are shared with TRBD1. Germline-derived CDR1 and CDR2 are MGHRA and YSYEKL. The CDR3 has 15 amino acids. J lost 5 bases, V lost 5 bases, and 10 bases had no gene match. CDR3 loop: CASSFVNRGFTEAFF. The CDR3 DNA is TGCGCCAGCAGCTTTGTAAACAGGGGGTTTACTGAAGCTTTCTTT.

The chain joins TRBV30 to TRBJ2-3; possibly TRBD1 for D (6 bases). V was pared by 3 bases and J by 0 bases, with 10 bases between. The length of the CDR3 is 14 residues. Looked up from germline, CDR1 is GTSNPN and CDR2 is SVGIG (reference sequence). CDR3 sequence (DNA): TGTGCCTGGAGGACGACAGGTAGCACAGATACGCAGTATTTT. Protein: CAWRTTGSTDTQYF.

This chain joins TRBV6-5 and TRBJ2-5, with D maybe TRBD1 (6 bases). The CDR3 totals 13 residues. CDR1 is MNHEY and CDR2 is SVGAGI in the germline V gene. The V end lost 0 bases, the J end lost 5 bases, and 7 bases lay between the germline ends. The CDR3 reads CASSYSGGETQYF. CDR3 nucleotide sequence: TGTGCCAGCAGTTACTCAGGGGGTGAGACCCAGTACTTC.

This clone has just one count. The chain combines TRBV30 with TRBJ1-4; unclear D gene. From germline, CDR1 is GTSNPN and CDR2 SVGIG (reference sequence). This CDR3 contains 13 residues. Trimming stripped 0 bases from V and 8 bases from J, with 10 bases between. CDR3 protein: CAWSVVPVEKLFF. The CDR3 coding sequence is TGTGCCTGGAGTGTAGTTCCGGTGGAAAAACTGTTTTTT.

The V call is TRBV28, the J call TRBJ2-7; the D is unclear. This CDR3 comprises 11 residues. V was pared by 4 bases and J by 3 bases, with 4 bases between. Germline V gene lookup returns CDR1 MDHEN and CDR2 SYDVKM. CDR3 residues: CASSSLYEQYF. The CDR3 region has the DNA TGTGCCAGCAGTTCCCTCTACGAGCAGTACTTC.